The 21 T cell receptor beta chains listed next were all sequenced from one sample in a study of a mutant IDH1 vaccine in newly diagnosed glioma. Assay: immunoSEQ multiplex PCR; the TCRdb copy retains only in-frame clones and omits some. The sample contains roughly 50,000 clones, approximately 81% of which appear only once. The time point was: week 35, safety follow-up. Every vaccination contained 300 ug of the mutant IDH1 20-mer peptide and was paired with topical imiquimod. No cognate antigen is known for these TCRs. The sequencing used PBMCs, collected from a glioma patient whose treatment included an IDH1 peptide vaccine. Receptor source: a woman younger than 30 with glioma.

This chain joins TRBV7-2 and TRBJ2-7, with TRBD2 identical over 13 bases. The CDR3 is 15 amino acids. Germline CDR1 and CDR2: SGHTA and FQGNSA. Trimming took 5 bases from V and 5 from J; bases not matched to a gene: 6. The CDR3 region is CASSPWTSGRNEQYF. The CDR3 DNA is TGTGCCAGCAGCCCATGGACTAGCGGGAGAAACGAGCAGTACTTC.

The chain employs TRBV20-1 and TRBJ2-3; D is ambiguous. CDR3 size: 11 residues. Per the germline V gene, CDR1 is DFQATT and CDR2 is SNEGSKA (reference sequence). V was cut by 6 bases and J by 2 bases, with 6 bases left in between. The CDR3 DNA sequence: TGCAGTGCCAGGTTCACAGATACGCAGTATTTT. Protein product: CSARFTDTQYF.

The chain recombines TRBV27 with TRBJ2-2; TRBD1 might be the D (6 bases). Germline CDR1 and CDR2: MNHEY and SMNVEV (reference sequence). The CDR3 loop spans 13 amino acids. V lost 5 bases and J 6 bases, leaving 10 bases between the germline ends. The chain's CDR3 is CASSLRTAGELFF. CDR3 DNA sequence: TGTGCCAGCAGTCTTCGGACAGCCGGGGAGCTGTTTTTT.

This chain connects TRBV19 to TRBJ2-1, with D unresolved. V lost 7 bases and J lost 3, with 4 bases in between. CDR1 LNHDA and CDR2 SQIVND come from the germline V gene (reference sequence). The CDR3 is made up of 11 amino acids. The CDR3 reads CASNFYNEQFF. CDR3 DNA sequence: TGTGCCAGTAATTTCTACAATGAGCAGTTCTTC.

J is TRBJ1-1 and V is TRBV5-1; TRBD1 matches 7 bases. V lost 3 bases to trimming and J lost 1 base; unmatched junction nucleotides: 6. Germline V gene data show CDR1 as SGHRS and CDR2 as YFSETQ. The length of the CDR3 is 15 residues. The CDR3 here is CASSYPTGRNTEAFF. The CDR3 nucleotides read TGCGCCAGCAGCTATCCGACAGGGCGGAACACTGAAGCTTTCTTT.

V usage is TRBV7-2 and J usage is TRBJ2-1; D is uncertain. V was trimmed by 0 bases and J by 5 bases, leaving 5 bases between them. The CDR3 consists of 13 residues. Germline V gene data show CDR1 as SGHTA and CDR2 as FQGNSA. The CDR3 coding sequence is TGTGCCAGCAGCTTAGCGGCTAACAATGAGCAGTTCTTC. It translates to CASSLAANNEQFF.

This clone appeared a few times. The chain is built from TRBV6-1 and TRBJ1-5; D gene uncertain. The CDR3 has 13 residues. Germline V gene data show CDR1 as MNHNS and CDR2 as SASEGT. V shed 3 bases and J shed 7 bases, with 10 bases lying between them. The CDR3 DNA is TGTGCCAGCAGTGACTCCCCCGGGCAGCCCCAGCATTTT. This gives the protein CASSDSPGQPQHF.

The chain has TRBV5-4 and TRBJ2-2; D not resolved. The CDR3 totals 14 residues. Trimming took 2 bases from V and 4 from J, leaving 9 bases between them. Germline V gene data show CDR1 as SGHNT and CDR2 as YYREEE (reference sequence). The CDR3 spells CASSLIEATGELFF. The CDR3 DNA reads as TGTGCCAGCAGCTTAATCGAAGCCACCGGGGAGCTGTTTTTT.

The chain joins TRBV4-2 to TRBJ2-3; 9 positions agree with TRBD2. Germline loops: CDR1 LGHNA, CDR2 YNFKEQ. Trimming at V came to 0 bases and at J to 3 bases, leaving 7 bases not matched to a gene. CDR3 length equals 17 residues. CDR3 in DNA: TGTGCCAGCAGCCAAGATCTCAGCGGGGGGCCAACAGATACGCAGTATTTT. Amino acid sequence: CASSQDLSGGPTDTQYF.

J is TRBJ1-1 and V is TRBV5-6, with D unclear. CDR3 length equals 12 residues. From germline, CDR1 is SGHDT and CDR2 YYEEEE. Between the trimmed V and J ends, which lost 4 bases and 11 bases, there was a span of 15 bases. The CDR3 protein is CASSRRRLEAFF. The CDR3 nucleotides read TGTGCCAGCAGCCGCAGGCGCCTAGAGGCTTTCTTT.

The chain is built from TRBV7-9 and TRBJ2-3; the D is unclear. V lost 1 base to trimming and J lost 1 base, with 6 bases between them. The CDR3 contains 14 residues. CDR1 is SEHNR, CDR2 FQNEAQ, per germline (reference sequence). CDR3 nucleotide sequence: TGTGCCAGCAGCTTAGTCGGACGCACAGATACGCAGTATTTT. This sequence encodes CASSLVGRTDTQYF.

The chain links TRBV15 to TRBJ1-2; 12 bases match TRBD1. The V gene end was trimmed by 9 bases and the J gene end by 5 bases; junction bases not matched to a gene: 10. CDR1 and CDR2 from the germline V gene are LNHNV and YYDKDF (reference sequence). CDR3 length: 15 residues. The CDR3 spells CATARWDRGPYGYTF. In nucleotides, the CDR3 is TGTGCCACAGCAAGGTGGGACAGGGGGCCGTATGGCTACACCTTC.

The chain combines TRBV19 with TRBJ1-5, with 10 positions matching TRBD1. V was clipped by 5 bases and J by 6 bases; unmatched bases: 19. The CDR3 totals 19 residues. Germline CDR1 LNHDA, CDR2 SQIVND (reference sequence). CDR3 amino acids: CASSPRGQGTPFASQPQHF. In nucleotides, the CDR3 is TGTGCCAGTAGTCCCCGGGGACAGGGGACTCCCTTCGCAAGTCAGCCCCAGCATTTT.

This chain uses TRBV5-1 with TRBJ2-1, with D maybe TRBD2 (6 bases). V gave up 4 bases and J gave up 2 bases, with 16 bases separating them. CDR3 length equals 16 residues. Germline CDR1 SGHRS, CDR2 YFSETQ. CDR3 DNA: TGCGCCAGCAGCCTCCGAGGAGCGGGCACCTACAATGAGCAGTTCTTC. Amino acids: CASSLRGAGTYNEQFF.

The chain carries TRBV6-5 and TRBJ2-7; TRBD2 might be the D (5 bases). Germline V lookup: CDR1 MNHEY, CDR2 SVGAGI. This CDR3 is 15 amino acids long. V was cut by 5 bases and J by 2 bases, with 16 bases left in between. The CDR3 coding sequence is TGTGCCAGCAGTACTCAGGCGGGCGCTCCCTACGAGCAGTACTTC. Its translation is CASSTQAGAPYEQYF.

The V call is TRBV19, the J call TRBJ1-5, with 8 bases fitting TRBD1. CDR1 and CDR2 (germline): LNHDA, SQIVND (reference sequence). This CDR3 region has 16 residues. The V gene end was trimmed by 7 bases and the J gene end by 1 base; junction bases not matched to a gene: 9. In nucleotides, the CDR3 is TGTGCCAGTAAACCCTTTACAGGGGGAAGCAATCAGCCCCAGCATTTT. Protein sequence: CASKPFTGGSNQPQHF.

This clone has a single count. The chain joins TRBV29-1 to TRBJ2-2, with D possibly called TRBD1 or TRBD2 (5 bases each). The CDR3 is made up of 16 amino acids. Germline lookup yields CDR1 SQVTM and CDR2 ANQGSEA. Trimming took 7 bases from V and 0 from J, leaving 18 bases between them. In DNA, the CDR3 is TGCAGCGCCTACAATCGGGGCAGGGCGAACACCGGGGAGCTGTTTTTT. Amino acid sequence: CSAYNRGRANTGELFF.

This clone came up once. V usage is TRBV6-5 and J usage is TRBJ2-7; 8 positions match TRBD1. The germline V gene has CDR1 MNHEY and CDR2 SVGAGI. J lost 2 bases, V lost 5 bases, and 5 bases had no gene match. CDR3 size: 14 residues. CDR3 nucleotides: TGTGCCAGCAGTAACGACAGGGGCGCCTACGAGCAGTACTTC. Encoded protein: CASSNDRGAYEQYF.

The chain is built from TRBV25-1 and TRBJ1-1; TRBD1 matches at 9 bases. Germline lookup yields CDR1 MGHDK and CDR2 SYGVNS. J was trimmed by 3 bases and V by 4 bases; bases with no gene match: 6. This CDR3 spans 15 amino acids. DNA of the CDR3: TGTGCCAGCAGTGCGTACAGGGGGCTCGACACTGAAGCTTTCTTT. Encoded protein: CASSAYRGLDTEAFF.

The chain recombines TRBV4-1 with TRBJ2-7; D not resolved. CDR3 length: 14 residues. CDR1 and CDR2 from the germline V gene are MGHRA and YSYEKL. With 4 bases removed from V and 3 bases from J, the gap between germline ends came to 13 bases. This CDR3 is CASSREQGYYEQYF. CDR3 nucleotides: TGCGCCAGCAGCCGAGAGCAAGGCTACTACGAGCAGTACTTC.

The chain joins TRBV5-5 to TRBJ2-1; no definite D call. Germline V CDR1 and CDR2: SGHKS, YYEKEE (reference sequence). Trimming took off 9 bases at V and 9 bases at J, with 10 bases between the two ends. This CDR3 contains 10 residues. The CDR3 nucleotides read TGTGCCACCGGTGGAGTTGAGCAGTTCTTC. Translated: CATGGVEQFF.